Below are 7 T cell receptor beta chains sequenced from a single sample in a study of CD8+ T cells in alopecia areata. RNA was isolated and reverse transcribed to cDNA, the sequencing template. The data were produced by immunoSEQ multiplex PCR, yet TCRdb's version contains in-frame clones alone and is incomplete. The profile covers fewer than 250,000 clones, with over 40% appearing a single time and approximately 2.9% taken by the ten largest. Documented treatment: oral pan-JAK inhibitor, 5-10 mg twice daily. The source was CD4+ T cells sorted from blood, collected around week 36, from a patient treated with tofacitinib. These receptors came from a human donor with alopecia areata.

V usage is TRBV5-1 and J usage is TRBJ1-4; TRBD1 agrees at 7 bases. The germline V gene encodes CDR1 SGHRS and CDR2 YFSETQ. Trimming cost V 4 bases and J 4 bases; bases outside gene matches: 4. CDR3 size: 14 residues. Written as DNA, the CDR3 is TGCGCCAGCAGCCGGGACAGCTATAATGAAAAACTGTTTTTT. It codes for CASSRDSYNEKLFF.

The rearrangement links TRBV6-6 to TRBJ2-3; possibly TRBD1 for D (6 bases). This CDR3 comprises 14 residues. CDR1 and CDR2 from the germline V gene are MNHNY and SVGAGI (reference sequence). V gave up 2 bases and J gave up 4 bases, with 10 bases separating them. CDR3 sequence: CASSYGGVADTQYF. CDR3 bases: TGTGCCAGCAGTTACGGGGGCGTCGCAGATACGCAGTATTTT.

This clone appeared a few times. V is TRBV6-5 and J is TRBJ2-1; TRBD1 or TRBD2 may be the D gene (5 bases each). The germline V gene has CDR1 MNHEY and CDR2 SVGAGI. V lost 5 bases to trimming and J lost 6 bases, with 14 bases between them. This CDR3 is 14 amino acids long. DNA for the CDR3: TGTGCCAGCAGTGAGTCGGGACGTCTCAATGAGCAGTTCTTC. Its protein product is CASSESGRLNEQFF.

The CDR3, as DNA: TGCAGCGTTGAAATCAATGGGGCAGATACGCAGTATTTT. Translating it yields CSVEINGADTQYF. The chain uses TRBV29-1 and TRBJ2-3; unclear D gene. Germline-derived CDR1 and CDR2 are SQVTM and ANQGSEA. This CDR3 has 13 residues. V lost 2 bases, J lost 4 bases, and 10 bases lay in between.

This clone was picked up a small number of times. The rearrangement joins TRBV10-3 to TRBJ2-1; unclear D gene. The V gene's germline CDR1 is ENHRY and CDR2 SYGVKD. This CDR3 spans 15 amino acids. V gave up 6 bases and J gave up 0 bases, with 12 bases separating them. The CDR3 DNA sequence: TGTGCCATCAGGCCCGCGGTAAGCTCCTACAATGAGCAGTTCTTC. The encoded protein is CAIRPAVSSYNEQFF.

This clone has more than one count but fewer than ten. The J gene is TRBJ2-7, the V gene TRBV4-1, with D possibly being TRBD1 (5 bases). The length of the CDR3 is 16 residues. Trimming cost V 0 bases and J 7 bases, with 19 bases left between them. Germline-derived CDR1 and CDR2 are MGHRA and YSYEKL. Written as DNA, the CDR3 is TGCGCCAGCAGCCAAGACACCAGGAATAGGGGCTTAGAGCAGTACTTC. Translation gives CASSQDTRNRGLEQYF.

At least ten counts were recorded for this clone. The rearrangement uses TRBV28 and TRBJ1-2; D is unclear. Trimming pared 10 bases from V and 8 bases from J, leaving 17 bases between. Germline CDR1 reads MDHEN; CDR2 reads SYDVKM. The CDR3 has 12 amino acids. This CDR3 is CATSMAGHGYTF. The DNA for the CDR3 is TGTGCCACCAGCATGGCAGGCCACGGCTACACCTTC.